The 32 T cell receptor beta chains in this list originate from one sample, sequenced in a study of CD8+ T cells in alopecia areata. Alopecia areata patients had lesional scalp punch biopsies and peripheral blood taken from them. The authors extracted RNA and reverse transcribed it into cDNA as the sequencing template. Generated by immunoSEQ multiplex PCR, the TCRdb table keeps only in-frame clones and is missing some. The sample yields fewer than 8,000 clones, about three fifths seen once. The source material was skin, sampled at week 0. Source of these receptors: a human donor with alopecia areata.

The chain employs TRBV18 and TRBJ2-7; maybe TRBD2 (6 bases). Germline-derived CDR1 and CDR2 are KGHSH and LQKENI. Deletions cut 0 bases from V and 4 bases from J, with 10 bases between. The CDR3 extends over 14 amino acids. CDR3 bases: TGTGCCAGCTCACCACCTGGCGGGATATACGAGCAGTACTTC. Protein product: CASSPPGGIYEQYF.

This clone was seen a few times. Germline is not matched at one junction end, which may reflect a read error. The rearrangement links TRBV20-1 to TRBJ2-4; the D is unclear. CDR3 length equals 11 residues. CDR1 is DFQATT and CDR2 is SNEGSKA in the germline V gene (reference sequence). This CDR3 is CSATSRPTSSF. In nucleotides, the CDR3 is TGCAGTGCTACCTCCAGGCCCACCTCCTCCTTC.

This rearrangement joins TRBV7-3 to TRBJ1-2, with 7 bases identical to TRBD1. Germline loops: CDR1 SGHTA, CDR2 FQGTGA. V dropped 4 bases and J dropped 8; count of bases not matched to a gene: 16. CDR3 length equals 16 residues. CDR3 sequence: CASSSGRDSFYGGYTF. The CDR3, as DNA: TGTGCCAGCAGCTCGGGCCGGGACAGCTTTTATGGAGGCTACACCTTC.

In DNA form, the CDR3 reads TGTGCCAGCAGTCCAGTCCGGAACTACGAGCAGTACTTC. It yields the protein CASSPVRNYEQYF. V usage is TRBV11-1 and J usage is TRBJ2-7; D gene ambiguous. The CDR3 runs 13 residues. Germline lookup yields CDR1 SGHAT and CDR2 FQDESV (reference sequence). V was shortened by 6 bases and J by 3 bases, with 12 bases between the two germline ends.

The chain employs TRBV25-1 and TRBJ2-3; 7 bases match TRBD1. V lost 8 bases and J lost 4; bases outside the gene matches: 12. The CDR3 contains 15 residues. Germline CDR1 and CDR2: MGHDK and SYGVNS. The chain's CDR3 is CASAYGTASSDTQYF. DNA of the CDR3: TGTGCCAGCGCCTACGGGACAGCAAGTTCAGATACGCAGTATTTT. The full variable domain, its missing parts supplied by reference TRBV25-1 and TRBJ2-3, is EADIYQTPRYLVIGTGKKITLECSQTMGHDKMYWYQQDPGMELHLIHYSYGVNSTEKGDLSSESTVSRIRTEHFPLTLESARPSHTSQYLCASAYGTASSDTQYFGPGTRLTVL.

This chain uses TRBV5-1 with TRBJ2-7, with 7 bases fitting TRBD1. The V and J ends lost 0 bases and 0 bases, in that order; junction bases with no gene match: 3. CDR1 SGHRS and CDR2 YFSETQ come from the germline V gene. The CDR3 has 15 residues. The CDR3: CASSLGQGFSYEQYF. The CDR3 bases are TGCGCCAGCAGCTTGGGACAGGGCTTCTCCTACGAGCAGTACTTC.

V usage is TRBV5-8 and J usage is TRBJ2-7; D might be TRBD1 (6 bases). The germline V gene has CDR1 SGHTS and CDR2 YDEGEE. Trimming pared 2 bases from V and 4 bases from J, leaving 16 bases between. The CDR3 loop spans 15 amino acids. The CDR3 bases are TGTGCCAGCAGCTTCAGACAGGACCTAGGTTACGAGCAGTACTTC. Amino acids: CASSFRQDLGYEQYF.

This chain connects TRBV18 to TRBJ2-7; TRBD2 aligns across 8 bases. Germline CDR1 and CDR2: KGHSH and LQKENI. V dropped 6 bases and J dropped 5; count of bases not matched to a gene: 12. The CDR3 is 15 residues long. The DNA for the CDR3 is TGTGCCAGCTCCCAAGGGACTAGGGGACTGGACGAGCAGTACTTC. Translated, it gives CASSQGTRGLDEQYF.

V and J are TRBV10-3 and TRBJ2-1; the match to TRBD2 covers 9 bases. There are 15 residues in the CDR3. The V gene end was trimmed by 3 bases and the J gene end by 7 bases; junction bases not matched to a gene: 7. Per germline, CDR1 ENHRY and CDR2 SYGVKD. CDR3 in DNA: TGTGCCATCAGTGACCGGGCTAGCGGGAAGAATGAGCAGTTCTTC. Translation: CAISDRASGKNEQFF.

V usage is TRBV28 and J usage is TRBJ2-1; D perhaps matches TRBD1 (5 bases). V lost 6 bases and J lost 7, with 16 bases in between. The CDR3 is 14 residues long. Germline V CDR1 and CDR2: MDHEN, SYDVKM. The CDR3 nucleotides are TGTGCCAGCAGCATGGACACCTTAGGGAATGAGCAGTTCTTC. Encoded protein: CASSMDTLGNEQFF.

In this sample, this clone turned up a few times. The chain uses TRBV7-6 and TRBJ2-1; TRBD2 is a possible D gene (5 bases). CDR1 and CDR2 (germline): SGHVS, FNYEAQ. The CDR3 consists of 11 residues. V lost 5 bases and J lost 7, with 6 bases in between. The CDR3: CASSRTNEQFF. The CDR3 region has the DNA TGTGCCAGCAGCCGGACTAATGAGCAGTTCTTC.

This chain connects TRBV4-1 to TRBJ2-3; TRBD1 matches at 7 bases. This CDR3 has 15 residues. Germline CDR1 MGHRA, CDR2 YSYEKL. Trimming cost V 1 base and J 2 bases; bases outside gene matches: 3. This CDR3 reads CASSQGQGFTDTQYF. The DNA of the CDR3 is TGCGCCAGCAGCCAAGGACAGGGATTCACAGATACGCAGTATTTT.

This clone was picked up a small number of times. The chain is built from TRBV5-5 and TRBJ2-1, with D hard to call. The V gene lost 2 bases and the J gene lost 4 bases, with 13 bases spanning the gap. Germline V lookup: CDR1 SGHKS, CDR2 YYEKEE (reference sequence). The CDR3 runs 15 residues. CDR3 protein: CASSFTSVGYNEQFF. DNA for the CDR3: TGTGCCAGCAGCTTTACGTCGGTTGGGTACAATGAGCAGTTCTTC.

This chain connects TRBV19 to TRBJ2-4; D remains ambiguous. The germline gives CDR1 LNHDA, CDR2 SQIVND (reference sequence). Trimming took off 1 base at V and 8 bases at J, with 18 bases between the two ends. This CDR3 spans 16 amino acids. CDR3 nucleotides: TGTGCCAGTAGTATAGCCGATCAGCGCCGCCGGGACATTCAGTACTTC. Its protein product is CASSIADQRRRDIQYF.

This chain uses TRBV29-1 with TRBJ2-1; perhaps TRBD2 as D (6 bases). The CDR3 is 17 amino acids. Trimming left V 5 bases short and J 0 bases short, with 20 bases between. The germline CDR1 and CDR2 sequences are SQVTM and ANQGSEA. The CDR3 coding sequence is TGCAGCGTTAGGGCGGCGGGAAGCGGGTTCTCCTACAATGAGCAGTTCTTC. This translates into CSVRAAGSGFSYNEQFF.

Details on this clone: Other DNA sequences in this specimen translate into the identical CDR3. The V call is TRBV6-1, the J call TRBJ2-7, with D maybe TRBD1 (5 bases). Germline V gene lookup returns CDR1 MNHNS and CDR2 SASEGT. V dropped 1 base and J dropped 4 bases, with 8 bases sitting between them. The CDR3 runs 13 residues. The chain's CDR3 is CASSEGGRYEQYF. In nucleotides, the CDR3 is TGTGCCAGCAGTGAAGGGGGCAGATACGAGCAGTACTTC.

The table lists this clone with a count of one. It is likely a read error: a sequence one base away is far more abundant. The CDR3 protein is CASSLVPSGRGNERFF. In nucleotides, the CDR3 is TGCGCCAGCAGCTTGGTTCCTAGCGGGAGGGGGAATGAGCGGTTCTTC. This chain connects TRBV5-1 to TRBJ2-1, with 12 positions matching TRBD2. The CDR3 has 16 residues. Germline assignment: CDR1 SGHRS and CDR2 YFSETQ.

J is TRBJ2-7 and V is TRBV10-2; 10 bases agree with TRBD2. Germline CDR1 and CDR2: WSHSY and SAAADI. The CDR3 runs to 14 residues. V gave up 7 bases and J gave up 6 bases; unmatched junction bases: 9. The CDR3 sequence is CASKTGTSASEQYF. CDR3 sequence (DNA): TGCGCCAGCAAGACCGGGACTAGCGCTTCCGAGCAGTACTTC.

This clone was seen a handful of times. This chain joins TRBV6-6 and TRBJ2-1; no reliable D call. Germline CDR1 and CDR2: MNHNY and SVGAGI (reference sequence). V was cut by 4 bases and J by 9 bases, with 16 bases left in between. This CDR3 region has 14 residues. CDR3 protein: CASSSELGFSEQFF. CDR3 bases: TGTGCCAGCAGTTCTGAACTGGGCTTCAGTGAGCAGTTCTTC.

The chain joins TRBV7-9 to TRBJ1-1; the D gene is possibly TRBD1 (5 bases). Trimming pared 2 bases from V and 0 bases from J, leaving 10 bases between. Per germline, CDR1 SEHNR and CDR2 FQNEAQ (reference sequence). The CDR3 totals 15 residues. CDR3 protein: CASSLSQGMNTEAFF. CDR3 DNA sequence: TGTGCCAGCAGCTTATCGCAGGGCATGAACACTGAAGCTTTCTTT.

The chain employs TRBV6-6 and TRBJ2-7, with TRBD1 matching over 7 bases. V shed 1 base, J shed 3 bases, and the junction held 6 bases outside the gene matches. The CDR3 totals 15 residues. Per germline, CDR1 MNHNY and CDR2 SVGAGI (reference sequence). Here the CDR3 DNA reads TGTGCCAGCAGTTACTTTGGGACAGAAGACTACGAGCAGTACTTC. The encoded protein is CASSYFGTEDYEQYF.

The table lists this clone with a few counts. This chain connects TRBV28 to TRBJ2-7; 10 positions match TRBD1. The V segment lost 6 bases and the J segment 7 bases; nucleotides outside the gene matches: 12. The CDR3 runs to 15 residues. Germline CDR1 and CDR2: MDHEN and SYDVKM. The CDR3 bases are TGTGCCAGCAGCCTGCCTTTGGGACAGGGGTCGGAGCAGTACTTC. It encodes CASSLPLGQGSEQYF.

The J gene is TRBJ1-6, the V gene TRBV10-2, with 9 bases lining up with TRBD1. The length of the CDR3 is 14 residues. V lost 6 bases and J lost 10; bases outside the gene matches: 7. CDR1 is WSHSY, CDR2 SAAADI, per germline. In DNA form, the CDR3 reads TGCGCCAGCAGGGAAACAGGGGGCAACTCACCCCTCCACTTT. As protein: CASRETGGNSPLHF.

This clone occurred a few times. V and J are TRBV18 and TRBJ2-2; 8 positions agree with TRBD1. The CDR3 consists of 17 residues. Germline assignment: CDR1 KGHSH and CDR2 LQKENI. Unmatched junction bases numbered 8, after V lost 0 bases and J lost 5 bases. The CDR3 spells CASSPPRDRTPTGELFF. DNA of the CDR3: TGTGCCAGCTCACCACCGAGGGACAGGACCCCTACCGGGGAGCTGTTTTTT.

This clone appeared a few times. This rearrangement joins TRBV7-9 to TRBJ2-7; 9 bases are shared with TRBD2. V shed 2 bases and J 3 bases; nucleotides not matched to a gene: 2. Looked up from germline, CDR1 is SEHNR and CDR2 is FQNEAQ (reference sequence). The CDR3 contains 14 residues. CDR3 coding DNA: TGTGCCAGCAGCTTATCTAGCGGGAACTACGAGCAGTACTTC. Protein: CASSLSSGNYEQYF.

CDR3 loop: CASSLGPSGRGDEQFF. CDR3 sequence (DNA): TGCGCCAGCAGCTTGGGTCCTAGCGGGAGGGGGGATGAGCAGTTCTTC. The rearrangement links TRBV5-1 to TRBJ2-1; TRBD2 matches at 12 bases. CDR3 length: 16 residues. Trimming took 0 bases from V and 8 from J; bases not matched to a gene: 6. Per the germline V gene, CDR1 is SGHRS and CDR2 is YFSETQ.

The V and J genes are TRBV5-1 and TRBJ2-7; 7 bases map to TRBD2. The CDR3 runs 15 residues. With V trimmed by 0 bases and J by 3 bases, 6 bases remained unmatched. Germline-derived CDR1 and CDR2 are SGHRS and YFSETQ. The CDR3 sequence is CASSLGVGGSYEQYF. In nucleotides, the CDR3 is TGCGCCAGCAGCTTGGGGGTGGGAGGGAGCTACGAGCAGTACTTC.

The V call is TRBV13, the J call TRBJ1-1; D is unclear. The V and J ends lost 5 bases and 0 bases respectively, with 4 bases between them. The CDR3 runs 12 residues. The germline CDR1 and CDR2 sequences are PRHDT and FYEKMQ (reference sequence). CDR3: CASSPVNTEAFF. For the CDR3, the DNA is TGTGCCAGCAGCCCCGTGAACACTGAAGCTTTCTTT.

The V gene is TRBV7-2, the J gene TRBJ1-3; D is undetermined. CDR1 SGHTA and CDR2 FQGNSA come from the germline V gene. The CDR3 extends over 15 amino acids. Trimming cost V 3 bases and J 1 base, with 10 bases left between them. The CDR3 reads CASSFSPGSGNTIYF. CDR3 DNA: TGTGCCAGCAGCTTTTCTCCGGGTTCTGGAAACACCATATATTTT.

The rearrangement links TRBV6-6 to TRBJ2-4, with 8 bases that match TRBD2. The CDR3 is 14 amino acids. Germline trimming cut 11 bases from V and 2 bases from J; bases unmatched to any gene: 8. Germline V lookup: CDR1 MNHNY, CDR2 SVGAGI (reference sequence). The CDR3 reads CAGGGPGTKNIQYF. The CDR3 DNA is TGTGCCGGCGGGGGGCCAGGAACCAAAAACATTCAGTACTTC.

The V gene is TRBV6-1, the J gene TRBJ2-7, with 8 nucleotides matching TRBD2. Germline assignment: CDR1 MNHNS and CDR2 SASEGT. The ends lost 4 bases at V and 0 bases at J; junction bases unmatched: 5. The CDR3 runs 15 residues. The chain's CDR3 is CASSVTSDYSYEQYF. CDR3 DNA sequence: TGTGCCAGCAGTGTGACTAGCGATTACTCCTACGAGCAGTACTTC.

There are a few counts of this clone. The chain uses TRBV5-1 and TRBJ2-1; no reliable D call. CDR1 is SGHRS, CDR2 YFSETQ, per germline. This CDR3 spans 12 amino acids. The V end was cut by 0 bases, the J end by 6 bases, with 4 bases between. The CDR3: CASSLGPNEQFF. In nucleotides, the CDR3 is TGCGCCAGCAGCTTGGGACCCAATGAGCAGTTCTTC. Complete variable domain (other parts from reference TRBV5-1 and TRBJ2-1): KAGVTQTPRYLIKTRGQQVTLSCSPISGHRSVSWYQQTPGQGLQFLFEYFSETQRNKGNFPGRFSGRQFSNSRSEMNVSTLELGDSALYLCASSLGPNEQFFGPGTRLTVL.